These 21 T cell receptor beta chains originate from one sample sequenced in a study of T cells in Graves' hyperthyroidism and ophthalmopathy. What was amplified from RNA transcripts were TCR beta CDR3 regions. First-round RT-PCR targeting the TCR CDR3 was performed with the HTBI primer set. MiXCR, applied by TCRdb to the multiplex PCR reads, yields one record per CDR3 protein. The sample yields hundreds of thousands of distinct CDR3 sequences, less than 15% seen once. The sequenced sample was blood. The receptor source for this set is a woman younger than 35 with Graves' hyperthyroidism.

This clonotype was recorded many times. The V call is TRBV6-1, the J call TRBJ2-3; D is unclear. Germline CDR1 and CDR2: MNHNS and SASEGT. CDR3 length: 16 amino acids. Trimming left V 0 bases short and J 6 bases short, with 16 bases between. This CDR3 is CASSEASTSPPDTQYF. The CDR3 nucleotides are TGTGCCAGCAGTGAAGCTAGTACCAGTCCCCCCGATACGCAGTATTTT.

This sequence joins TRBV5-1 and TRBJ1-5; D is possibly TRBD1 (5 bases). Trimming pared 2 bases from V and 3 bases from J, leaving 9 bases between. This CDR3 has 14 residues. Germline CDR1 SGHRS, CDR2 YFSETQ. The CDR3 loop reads CASSLGTYNQPQHF. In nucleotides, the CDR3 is TGCGCCAGCAGCTTAGGGACTTACAATCAGCCCCAGCATTTT. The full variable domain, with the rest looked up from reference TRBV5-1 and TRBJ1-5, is KAGVTQTPRYLIKTRGQQVTLSCSPISGHRSVSWYQQTPGQGLQFLFEYFSETQRNKGNFPGRFSGRQFSNSRSEMNVSTLELGDSALYLCASSLGTYNQPQHFGDGTRLSIL.

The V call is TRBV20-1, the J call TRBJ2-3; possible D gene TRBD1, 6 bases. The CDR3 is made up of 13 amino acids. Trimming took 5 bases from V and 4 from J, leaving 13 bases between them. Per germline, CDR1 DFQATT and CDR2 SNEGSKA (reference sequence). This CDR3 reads CSARDTRADTQYF. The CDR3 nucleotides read TGCAGTGCTCGGGACACCCGCGCAGATACGCAGTATTTT.

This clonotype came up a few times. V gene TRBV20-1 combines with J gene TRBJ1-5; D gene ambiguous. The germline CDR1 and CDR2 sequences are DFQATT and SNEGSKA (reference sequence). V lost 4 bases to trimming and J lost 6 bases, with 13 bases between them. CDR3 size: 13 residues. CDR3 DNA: TGCAGTGCTACAGAGCGGGTAGCTCAGCCCCAGCATTTT. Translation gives CSATERVAQPQHF.

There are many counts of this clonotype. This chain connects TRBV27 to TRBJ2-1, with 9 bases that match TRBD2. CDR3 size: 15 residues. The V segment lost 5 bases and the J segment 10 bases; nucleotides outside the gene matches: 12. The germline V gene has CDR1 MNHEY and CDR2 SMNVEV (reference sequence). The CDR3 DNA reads TGTGCCAGCAGTCCAAATCTAGCGGGATTAAAGGAGCAGTTCTTC. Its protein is CASSPNLAGLKEQFF.

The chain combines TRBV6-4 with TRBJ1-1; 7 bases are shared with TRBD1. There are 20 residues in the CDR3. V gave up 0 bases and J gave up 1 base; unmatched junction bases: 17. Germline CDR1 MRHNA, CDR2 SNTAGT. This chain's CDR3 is CASSDSKRGTADGKNTEAFF. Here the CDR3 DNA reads TGTGCCAGCAGTGACTCAAAGAGAGGGACAGCCGATGGGAAGAACACTGAAGCTTTCTTT.

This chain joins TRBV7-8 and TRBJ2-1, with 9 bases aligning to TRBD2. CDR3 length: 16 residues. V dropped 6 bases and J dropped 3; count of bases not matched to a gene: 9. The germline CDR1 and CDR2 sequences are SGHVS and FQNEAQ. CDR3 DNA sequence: TGTGCCAGCAGTCACGGACTAGCGCCAGTCTACAATGAGCAGTTCTTC. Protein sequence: CASSHGLAPVYNEQFF.

CDR3 coding DNA: TGCAGTGCTCACGAGGGGGGCTGGAGCAATCAGCCCCAGCATTTT. Translated: CSAHEGGWSNQPQHF. The gene calls are TRBV20-1 and TRBJ1-5; tentatively, D is TRBD1 (6 bases). CDR3 length equals 15 residues. Looked up from germline, CDR1 is DFQATT and CDR2 is SNEGSKA (reference sequence). V lost 5 bases to trimming and J lost 1 base, with 15 bases between them.

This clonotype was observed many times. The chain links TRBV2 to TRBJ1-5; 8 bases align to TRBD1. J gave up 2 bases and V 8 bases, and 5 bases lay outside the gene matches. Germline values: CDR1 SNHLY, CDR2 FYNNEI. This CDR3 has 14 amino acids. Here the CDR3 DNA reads TGTGCCAGCGCCGGACAGGGTGGCAATCAGCCCCAGCATTTT. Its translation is CASAGQGGNQPQHF.

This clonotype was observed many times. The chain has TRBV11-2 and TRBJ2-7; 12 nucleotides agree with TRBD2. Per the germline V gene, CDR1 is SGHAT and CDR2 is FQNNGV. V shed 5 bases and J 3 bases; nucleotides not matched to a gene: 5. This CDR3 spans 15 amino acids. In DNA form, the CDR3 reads TGTGCCAGCAGCGAGGGGACTAGCGGGCTCTACGAGCAGTACTTC. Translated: CASSEGTSGLYEQYF.

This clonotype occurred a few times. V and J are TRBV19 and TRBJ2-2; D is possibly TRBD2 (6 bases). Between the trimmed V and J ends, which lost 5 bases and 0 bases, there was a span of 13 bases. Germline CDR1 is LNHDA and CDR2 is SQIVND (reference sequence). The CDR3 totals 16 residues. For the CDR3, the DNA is TGTGCCAGTAGTGCTTCGGGAGTCACGAACACCGGGGAGCTGTTTTTT. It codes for CASSASGVTNTGELFF.

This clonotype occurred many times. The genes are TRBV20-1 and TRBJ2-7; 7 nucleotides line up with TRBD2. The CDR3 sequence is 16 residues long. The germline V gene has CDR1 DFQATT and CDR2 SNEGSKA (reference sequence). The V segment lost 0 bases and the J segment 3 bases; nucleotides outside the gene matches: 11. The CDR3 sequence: CSARDGQPAGIYEQYF. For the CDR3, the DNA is TGCAGTGCTAGAGATGGCCAGCCAGCGGGAATCTACGAGCAGTACTTC.

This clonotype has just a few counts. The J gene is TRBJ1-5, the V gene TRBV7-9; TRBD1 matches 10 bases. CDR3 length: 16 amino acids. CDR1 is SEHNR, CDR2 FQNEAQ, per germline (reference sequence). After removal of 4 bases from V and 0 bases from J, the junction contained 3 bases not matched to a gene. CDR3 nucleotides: TGTGCCAGCAGCTCCGGGGACAGGGGTAGCAATCAGCCCCAGCATTTT. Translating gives CASSSGDRGSNQPQHF.

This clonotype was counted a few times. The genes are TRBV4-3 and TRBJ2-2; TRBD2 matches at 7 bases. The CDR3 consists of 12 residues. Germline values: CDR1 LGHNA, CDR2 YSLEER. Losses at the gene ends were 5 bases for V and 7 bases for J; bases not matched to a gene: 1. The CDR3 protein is CASSGRGGELFF. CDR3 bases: TGCGCCAGCAGCGGGAGGGGCGGGGAGCTGTTTTTT.

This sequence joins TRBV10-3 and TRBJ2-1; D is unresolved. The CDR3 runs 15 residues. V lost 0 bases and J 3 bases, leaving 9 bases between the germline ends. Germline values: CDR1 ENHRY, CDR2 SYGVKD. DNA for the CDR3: TGTGCCATCAGTGAGTCGACGGACGGCTACAATGAGCAGTTCTTC. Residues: CAISESTDGYNEQFF.

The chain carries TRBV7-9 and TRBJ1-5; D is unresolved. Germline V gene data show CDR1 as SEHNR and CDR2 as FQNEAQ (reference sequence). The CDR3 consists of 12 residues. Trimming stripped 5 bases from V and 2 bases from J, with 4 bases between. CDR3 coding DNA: TGTGCCAGCAGCACCGGCAATCAGCCCCAGCATTTT. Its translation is CASSTGNQPQHF. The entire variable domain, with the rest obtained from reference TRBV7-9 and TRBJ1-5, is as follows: DTGVSQNPRHKITKRGQNVTFRCDPISEHNRLYWYRQTLGQGPEFLTYFQNEAQLEKSRLLSDRFSAERPKGSFSTLEIQRTEQGDSAMYLCASSTGNQPQHFGDGTRLSIL.

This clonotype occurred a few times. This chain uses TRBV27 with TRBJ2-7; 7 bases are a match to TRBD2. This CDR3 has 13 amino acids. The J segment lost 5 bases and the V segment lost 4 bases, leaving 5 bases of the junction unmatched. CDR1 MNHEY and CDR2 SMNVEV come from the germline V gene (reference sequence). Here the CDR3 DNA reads TGTGCCAGCAGTTCCAGCGGGACGCACGAGCAGTACTTC. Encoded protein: CASSSSGTHEQYF.

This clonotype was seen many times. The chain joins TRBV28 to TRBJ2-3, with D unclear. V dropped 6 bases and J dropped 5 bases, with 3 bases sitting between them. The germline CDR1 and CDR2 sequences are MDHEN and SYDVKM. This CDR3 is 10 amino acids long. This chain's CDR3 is CASRRDTQYF. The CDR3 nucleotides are TGTGCCAGCAGGCGAGATACGCAGTATTTT.

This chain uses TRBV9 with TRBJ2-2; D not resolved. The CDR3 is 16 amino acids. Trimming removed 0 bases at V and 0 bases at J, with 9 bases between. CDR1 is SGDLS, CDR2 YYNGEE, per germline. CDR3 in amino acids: CASSVGARSNTGELFF. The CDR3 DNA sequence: TGTGCCAGCAGCGTAGGGGCCAGGTCGAACACCGGGGAGCTGTTTTTT.

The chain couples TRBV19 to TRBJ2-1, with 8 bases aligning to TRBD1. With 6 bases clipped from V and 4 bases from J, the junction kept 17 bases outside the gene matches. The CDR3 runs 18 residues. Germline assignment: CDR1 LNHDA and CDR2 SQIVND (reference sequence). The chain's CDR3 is CASRGDRGARLAYNEQFF. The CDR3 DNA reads TGTGCCAGTAGAGGAGACAGGGGTGCCCGGCTCGCTTACAATGAGCAGTTCTTC.

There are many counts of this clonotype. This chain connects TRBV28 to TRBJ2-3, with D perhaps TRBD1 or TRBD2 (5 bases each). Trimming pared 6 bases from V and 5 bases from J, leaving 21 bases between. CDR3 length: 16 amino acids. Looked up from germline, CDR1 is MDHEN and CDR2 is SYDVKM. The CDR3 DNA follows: TGTGCCAGCAGCTATCCTAGGGACGGAGGAAAAGATACGCAGTATTTT. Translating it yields CASSYPRDGGKDTQYF.